This is a list of T cell receptor beta chains from one sample in a study of cytomegalovirus exposure and HLA in healthy donors. Profiled with immunoSEQ multiplex PCR; TCRdb holds only in-frame clones, not every one. Of 120,000 to 150,000 clones in the sample, 50% to 75% are singletons; the top ten hold about 3%. Specimen: PBMCs. The receptors were gathered from a woman in her thirties in good health and CMV-seropositive. The CDR3 runs from the conserved cysteine through the conserved F or W. D genes are given only for firm matches. Some rows have no size entry. The others give once, few or many, or a class for an expanded clone.

D gene,CDR3 length,V gene,J gene,clone size,CDR3 protein,CDR3 DNA
TRBD1,13,TRBV7-9,TRBJ1-1,NA,CASSLQGGTEAFF,TGTGCCAGCAGTTTGCAGGGGGGCACTGAAGCTTTCTTT
TRBD2,14,TRBV7-9,TRBJ2-7,NA,CASSTGLAGGQQYF,TGTGCCAGCAGCACCGGACTAGCGGGAGGACAACAGTACTTC
NA,15,TRBV2,TRBJ2-2,NA,CASSGKGRNTGELFF,TGTGCCAGCAGTGGGAAAGGGAGGAACACCGGGGAGCTGTTTTTT
NA,13,TRBV11-2,TRBJ2-3,NA,CASSLAYTDTQYF,TGTGCCAGCAGCTTAGCTTACACAGATACGCAGTATTTT
TRBD2,13,TRBV19,TRBJ2-1,NA,CATSRGVYNEQFF,TGTGCCACCTCTCGGGGGGTTTACAATGAGCAGTTCTTC
TRBD2,13,TRBV29-1,TRBJ2-2,NA,CSVGGGGPGELFF,TGCAGCGTTGGTGGGGGGGGACCCGGGGAGCTGTTTTTT
TRBD2,14,TRBV18,TRBJ2-7,NA,CASSLAGGGYEQYF,TGTGCCAGCTCTCTAGCGGGAGGGGGATACGAGCAGTACTTC
NA,16,TRBV13,TRBJ2-4,NA,CASSLGTGLAKNIQYF,TGTGCCAGCAGCTTAGGGACAGGTCTAGCCAAAAACATTCAGTACTTC
TRBD1,14,TRBV18,TRBJ1-2,few,CASSPGTVVDGYTF,TGTGCCAGCTCACCAGGGACAGTAGTTGATGGCTACACCTTC
TRBD1,15,TRBV7-7,TRBJ2-5,NA,CASSLDRGVGETQYF,TGTGCTAGCAGCTTGGACAGGGGAGTAGGGGAGACCCAGTACTTC
TRBD1,18,TRBV6-1,TRBJ2-6,NA,CASSERDSTFTGANVLTF,TGTGCCAGCAGTGAGAGGGACAGTACTTTCACTGGGGCCAACGTCCTGACTTTC
NA,12,TRBV10-2,TRBJ2-7,few,CASSATTYEQYF,TGCGCCAGCAGTGCAACTACCTACGAGCAGTACTTC
NA,11,TRBV5-6,TRBJ2-1,NA,CASSRYNEQFF,TGTGCCAGCAGCCGGTACAATGAGCAGTTCTTC
NA,18,TRBV25-1,TRBJ2-4,NA,CASSEFKGSGVPVDIQYF,TGTGCCAGCAGTGAATTTAAGGGATCAGGGGTCCCTGTTGACATTCAGTACTTC
NA,12,TRBV28,TRBJ1-2,NA,CASRSTMFGYTF,TGTGCCAGCAGGTCCACAATGTTCGGCTACACCTTC
TRBD1,14,TRBV7-8,TRBJ1-2,NA,CATQFSRGQGSYTF,TGTGCCACCCAATTCAGCCGGGGACAGGGGAGCTACACCTTC